Below are 24 T cell receptor beta chains sequenced from a single sample in a study of long-term antiretroviral therapy in people with HIV. Version v3.0 of the immunoSEQ assay was performed at survey level. Data came from immunoSEQ multiplex PCR; TCRdb stores just in-frame clones and leaves some out. This table has about 23,000 clones, roughly four fifths appearing once. The source material was unsorted PBMCs, sampled 0.3 years after starting antiretroviral therapy. The receptor source for this set is a man aged 50-59 years with HIV.

A word on this clone: The DNA is left out, because the CDR3 cannot be placed on it with certainty; the CDR3 is given as TCRdb lists it. The chain is built from TRBV27 and TRBJ1-1; the table names TRBD1, a call not compared with the DNA. The CDR3 comprises 12 residues, both ends counted. Germline loops: CDR1 MNHEY, CDR2 SMNVEV (reference sequence). This CDR3 reads CASVGQGATSFF.

The rearrangement uses TRBV10-2 and TRBJ2-5; D is ambiguous. The V end was cut by 6 bases, the J end by 5 bases, with 10 bases between. Looked up from germline, CDR1 is WSHSY and CDR2 is SAAADI. The CDR3 is 12 residues long. CDR3 bases: TGCGCCAGCAGCCGGACGGAGGAGACCCAGTACTTC. This encodes CASSRTEETQYF.

The chain carries TRBV19 and TRBJ2-2, with D unresolved. Germline CDR1 is LNHDA and CDR2 is SQIVND (reference sequence). Trimming left V 9 bases short and J 3 bases short, with 14 bases between. CDR3 length: 14 amino acids. The DNA for the CDR3 is TGTGCCAGCCAGACATTCGGAGACACCGGGGAGCTGTTTTTT. Protein product: CASQTFGDTGELFF.

The CDR3 region is CASSLRQGMTQYF. In DNA form, the CDR3 reads TGTGCCAGCAGCTTACGACAGGGAATGACCCAGTACTTC. The genes are TRBV7-2 and TRBJ2-5, with 7 bases aligning to TRBD1. Trimming removed 2 bases from V and 7 bases from J; junction bases left unmatched: 4. Germline lookup yields CDR1 SGHTA and CDR2 FQGNSA. The CDR3 contains 13 residues.

This clone has only one observation. This chain joins TRBV6-1 and TRBJ1-2; TRBD1 aligns across 8 bases. In germline, CDR1 is MNHNS, CDR2 SASEGT. The CDR3 has 12 amino acids. The junction had 0 bases not matched to a gene; V was cut back by 3 bases and J by 6 bases. The CDR3 DNA sequence: TGTGCCAGCAGTGAGGGACAGGATGGCTACACCTTC. It encodes CASSEGQDGYTF.

The table lists this clone with a count of one. The gene calls are TRBV5-1 and TRBJ2-7; 8 bases line up with TRBD1. The CDR3 loop spans 15 amino acids. Germline V CDR1 and CDR2: SGHRS, YFSETQ. Trimming cost V 4 bases and J 6 bases; bases outside gene matches: 12. In DNA form, the CDR3 reads TGCGCCAGCAGCACCCCCGGCAGGGGGCTAAGCGAGCAGTACTTC. This gives the protein CASSTPGRGLSEQYF.

The chain couples TRBV4-1 to TRBJ2-1; no clear D. The V and J ends lost 2 bases and 9 bases respectively, with 8 bases between them. Looked up from germline, CDR1 is MGHRA and CDR2 is YSYEKL. This CDR3 contains 12 residues. CDR3 in DNA: TGCGCCAGCAGCCAAACGGGTGGTGAGCAGTTCTTC. It is translated as CASSQTGGEQFF.

The count of this clone is one. The V and J genes are TRBV10-3 and TRBJ2-7; 8 bases fit TRBD1. Germline V CDR1 and CDR2: ENHRY, SYGVKD. J was trimmed by 2 bases and V by 10 bases; bases with no gene match: 4. The CDR3 loop spans 12 amino acids. CDR3 DNA: TGTGCCAGCATGGGACAGGCCTACGAGCAGTACTTC. Translation: CASMGQAYEQYF.

The chain employs TRBV5-5 and TRBJ2-7; no definite D call. Germline values: CDR1 SGHKS, CDR2 YYEKEE (reference sequence). V lost 4 bases and J lost 0, with 8 bases in between. The CDR3 is made up of 13 amino acids. CDR3 bases: TGTGCCAGCAGCCCCGTAAACTCCTACGAGCAGTACTTC. Translation gives CASSPVNSYEQYF.

The table lists this clone with a count of one. This chain uses TRBV28 with TRBJ2-7; 7 nucleotides match TRBD1. Per germline, CDR1 MDHEN and CDR2 SYDVKM. This CDR3 is 14 amino acids long. Germline trimming cut 5 bases from V and 4 bases from J; bases unmatched to any gene: 8. The CDR3 sequence is CASSARDRAYEQYF. The CDR3 DNA reads TGTGCCAGCAGTGCCCGGGACAGAGCTTACGAGCAGTACTTC.

The CDR3 nucleotides read TGTGCCAGCAGGAGCAATCAGCCCCAGCATTTT. It codes for CASRSNQPQHF. This chain uses TRBV6-1 with TRBJ1-5; D not certain. CDR3 length equals 11 residues. V was cut by 6 bases and J by 1 base, with 1 base left in between. Germline V gene sequence: CDR1 MNHNS, CDR2 SASEGT.

The chain carries TRBV7-2 and TRBJ2-7; 9 bases map to TRBD2. CDR3 length equals 15 residues. The junction had 3 bases not matched to a gene; V was cut back by 0 bases and J by 3 bases. Germline V gives CDR1 SGHTA, CDR2 FQGNSA. The CDR3 DNA sequence: TGTGCCAGCAGCTTAGCGACTAGCGGCTACTACGAGCAGTACTTC. Protein product: CASSLATSGYYEQYF. The full variable domain, in which reference TRBV7-2 and TRBJ2-7 provide the parts outside the CDR3, is GAGVSQSPSNKVTEKGKDVELRCDPISGHTALYWYRQSLGQGLEFLIYFQGNSAPDKSGLPSDRFSAERTGGSVSTLTIQRTQQEDSAVYLCASSLATSGYYEQYFGPGTRLTVT.

The gene calls are TRBV19 and TRBJ2-7, with 8 bases aligning to TRBD1. Unmatched junction bases numbered 4, after V lost 3 bases and J lost 3 bases. The CDR3 has 14 residues. CDR1 LNHDA and CDR2 SQIVND come from the germline V gene (reference sequence). In DNA, the CDR3 is TGTGCCAGTAGTATCGACGGACAGGGCTACGAGCAGTACTTC. Its protein product is CASSIDGQGYEQYF.

The CDR3, as DNA: TGCGCCAGCAGCCAAGAGGGTCAGACCCAGTACTTC. Its protein is CASSQEGQTQYF. V and J are TRBV4-1 and TRBJ2-5; D gene uncertain. V was shortened by 0 bases and J by 6 bases, with 5 bases between the two germline ends. CDR1 and CDR2 (germline): MGHRA, YSYEKL. This CDR3 is 12 amino acids long.

This chain connects TRBV5-8 to TRBJ1-4; unclear D gene. Looked up from germline, CDR1 is SGHTS and CDR2 is YDEGEE. V was pared by 1 base and J by 5 bases, with 9 bases between. This CDR3 is built from 14 residues. The chain's CDR3 is CASSLLGTNEKLFF. The CDR3 DNA reads as TGTGCCAGCAGCTTGCTGGGAACCAATGAAAAACTGTTTTTT.

The genes are TRBV18 and TRBJ2-5, with TRBD1 as a possible D gene (5 bases). This CDR3 contains 13 residues. Looked up from germline, CDR1 is KGHSH and CDR2 is LQKENI. V was trimmed by 3 bases and J by 5 bases, leaving 10 bases between them. The CDR3 protein is CASSPGLDETQYF. In DNA, the CDR3 is TGTGCCAGCTCACCGGGGCTAGACGAGACCCAGTACTTC.

The gene calls are TRBV4-1 and TRBJ2-2; D possibly matches TRBD1 or TRBD2 (5 bases each). The CDR3 is 16 residues long. Germline loops: CDR1 MGHRA, CDR2 YSYEKL. The V end was cut by 0 bases, the J end by 0 bases, with 8 bases between. The CDR3 loop reads CASSQERGSNTGELFF. The DNA for the CDR3 is TGCGCCAGCAGCCAAGAACGGGGCTCGAACACCGGGGAGCTGTTTTTT.

This clone showed up just once. The gene calls are TRBV4-1 and TRBJ2-3; D possibly corresponds to TRBD2 (5 bases). This CDR3 contains 16 residues. The V end lost 0 bases, the J end lost 2 bases, and 12 bases lay between the germline ends. The germline V gene has CDR1 MGHRA and CDR2 YSYEKL. CDR3 DNA sequence: TGCGCCAGCAGCCAAGACGCCGGGGAGAACACAGATACGCAGTATTTT. Translating gives CASSQDAGENTDTQYF.

The chain couples TRBV7-2 to TRBJ1-1; D might be TRBD1 (6 bases). This CDR3 has 13 amino acids. V dropped 3 bases and J dropped 4 bases, with 9 bases sitting between them. CDR1 is SGHTA, CDR2 FQGNSA, per germline. The CDR3 DNA sequence: TGTGCCAGCAGCTTCGGACAGACCACTGAAGCTTTCTTT. Encoded protein: CASSFGQTTEAFF.

The rearrangement joins TRBV30 to TRBJ1-2; perhaps TRBD1 as D (5 bases). With 1 base removed from V and 5 bases from J, the gap between germline ends came to 11 bases. CDR3 length: 13 residues. Germline V gene sequence: CDR1 GTSNPN, CDR2 SVGIG (reference sequence). CDR3 coding DNA: TGTGCCTGGAGTGGGGCAGGGAGGTATGGCTACACCTTC. It codes for CAWSGAGRYGYTF.

The chain employs TRBV5-1 and TRBJ1-1; maybe TRBD1 (6 bases). Germline V lookup: CDR1 SGHRS, CDR2 YFSETQ. Trimming shortened V by 2 bases and J by 1 base, and 6 bases separated the two germline ends. The length of the CDR3 is 13 residues. CDR3 in DNA: TGCGCCAGCAGCTTACAGGGGAACACTGAAGCTTTCTTT. The encoded protein is CASSLQGNTEAFF.

The genes are TRBV7-9 and TRBJ2-1, with 11 bases lining up with TRBD2. After removal of 3 bases from V and 9 bases from J, the junction contained 4 bases not matched to a gene. This CDR3 contains 14 residues. The germline gives CDR1 SEHNR, CDR2 FQNEAQ (reference sequence). CDR3 nucleotide sequence: TGTGCCAGCAGCTTCCCGGGACTAGCGGTTGAGCAGTTCTTC. Residues: CASSFPGLAVEQFF. The full variable domain, its missing parts supplied by reference TRBV7-9 and TRBJ2-1, is DTGVSQNPRHKITKRGQNVTFRCDPISEHNRLYWYRQTLGQGPEFLTYFQNEAQLEKSRLLSDRFSAERPKGSFSTLEIQRTEQGDSAMYLCASSFPGLAVEQFFGPGTRLTVL.

V is TRBV10-2 and J is TRBJ1-1, with D hard to call. V was cut by 4 bases and J by 10 bases, with 10 bases left in between. The germline gives CDR1 WSHSY, CDR2 SAAADI. This CDR3 has 11 residues. The CDR3, as DNA: TGCGCCAGCAGTGTAGGAGCGGCAGCTTTCTTT. It yields the protein CASSVGAAAFF.

This clone was recorded a few times. The chain is built from TRBV7-2 and TRBJ2-7, with D possibly TRBD2 on 6 matching bases. This CDR3 contains 15 residues. Germline CDR1 SGHTA, CDR2 FQGNSA. V lost 0 bases to trimming and J lost 0 bases, with 9 bases between them. The chain's CDR3 is CASSLARGLSYEQYF. CDR3 bases: TGTGCCAGCAGCTTAGCAAGGGGACTCTCCTACGAGCAGTACTTC.